This T cell receptor (beta chain) was captured by sequencing in a study of T-cell memory formation after mild COVID-19. Whole-study context: There were largely donor-specific TCR clusters.

Findings and caveats of the study: Some clones that responded turned up in pre-infection memory, which suggests that cross-reactive memory joined in.

TCRdb ran MiXCR on the 5' RACE reads and lists one entry per CDR3 protein. The sample includes a few hundred thousand distinct CDR3 sequences, around 15% of them seen just once. A few counts support this clonotype. Its antigen is still unknown. This CDR3 has 12 residues. Germline V gives CDR1 MDHEN, CDR2 SYDVKM. Between the trimmed V and J ends, which lost 6 bases and 5 bases, there was a span of 5 bases. This clonotype was sampled from a man aged 18-30 years who had mild COVID-19 (a few samples of this study predate the infection). Cell type and time point are not known. V and J are TRBV28 and TRBJ1-6; D gene uncertain. Sequenced: PBMCs or a T cell subset sorted from them (not recorded which). The chain's CDR3 is CASSGNNSPLHF. DNA for the CDR3: TGTGCCAGCAGCGGTAATAATTCACCCCTCCACTTT.